These T cell receptor beta chains were read from a single sample in a study of beta chain features in type 1 diabetes. Profiling relied on immunoSEQ multiplex PCR, and the TCRdb table lists in-frame clones only, not all of them. The sample has more than 150,000 clones, more than 10% seen once. The specimen sequenced was central memory CD4+ T cells from blood. The receptor set was obtained from a woman aged 18-29 years in good health. Each CDR3 is given with its conserved first and last residue.

TRBJ2-3 TRBV7-2 CASSSARAQYF
TRBJ2-3 TRBV19 CASSNTGQLTDTQYF
TRBJ2-3 TRBV7-9 CASSRTGGTDTQYF
TRBJ2-5 TRBV5-1 CASSPKTAWGQETQYF
TRBJ2-3 TRBV6-1 CASSENLLARDTQYF
TRBJ2-1 TRBV28 CASSSGGATSNNEQFF
TRBJ2-3 TRBV7-9 CASSLGVSSDTQYF
TRBJ1-2 TRBV28 CASSFQGAVLYGYTF
TRBJ1-5 TRBV28 CASSFRTGLSQPQHF
TRBJ2-5 TRBV4-2 CASSQGPDGGETQYF
TRBJ1-2 TRBV30 CAWSTRTGTYGYTF
TRBJ2-7 TRBV5-1 CASSGGDLSYEQYF
TRBJ1-5 TRBV6-5 CASSYGIDQPQHF
TRBJ1-1 TRBV7-3 CASSLFGQGATNTEAFF
TRBJ1-1 TRBV30 CAWSTPGTEAFF
TRBJ2-1 TRBV11-2 CASSFYSGRGGNEQFF
TRBJ2-5 TRBV7-2 CASSSNGLEGETQYF
TRBJ2-1 TRBV28 CASSPATEHEQFF
TRBJ2-5 TRBV7-2 CASSLAQILYF
TRBJ2-1 TRBV5-1 CASSPPGLARYNEQFF
TRBJ2-2 TRBV7-2 CASSWGLAGGTTGELFF
TRBJ1-4 TRBV5-1 CASSPGGTGSEKLFF
TRBJ2-5 TRBV18 CASSPPSTGGQGTQYF
TRBJ2-6 TRBV5-1 CASSLGPSGANVLTF
TRBJ2-5 TRBV7-3 CASSLSGLAGVETQYF
TRBJ2-3 TRBV18 CASPTTPSGRAHLSQVLTDTQYF
TRBJ2-4 TRBV2 CASTIEQKNIQYF
TRBJ1-1 TRBV9 CASSPRGVNTEAFF
TRBJ1-5 TRBV28 CASSSNWGRGQPQHF
TRBJ1-5 TRBV7-6 CASALEDQPQHF
TRBJ2-2 TRBV27 CASSLLRQGGTGELFF
TRBJ2-7 TRBV4-3 CASSQGSGSIYEQYF
TRBJ2-7 TRBV11-1 CASSSRRARYEQYF
TRBJ1-2 TRBV6-1 CASSRSPTANYGYTF
TRBJ2-7 TRBV10-3 CAITESRHHEQYF
TRBJ2-1 TRBV5-1 CASSSSGDSYNEQFF
TRBJ2-3 TRBV5-1 CASSSLQGTDTQYF
TRBJ2-5 TRBV5-1 CASSYLAGEGETQYF
TRBJ1-2 TRBV11-2 CASSLSQGIDYYGYTF
TRBJ2-3 TRBV20-1 CSAREREREYF
TRBJ2-7 TRBV29-1 CSVRWWENEQYF
TRBJ1-1 TRBV9 CASNVEGHMNTEAFF
TRBJ2-1 TRBV5-1 CASSLPGRGSNEQFF
TRBJ2-5 TRBV18 CASSSGTTRETQYF
TRBJ1-1 TRBV5-1 CASSPGQTNTEAFF
TRBJ1-1 TRBV18 CASSQAGRNTEAFF
TRBJ2-7 TRBV11-2 CASKSGAYEQYF